What follows is one T cell receptor (beta chain) and its context. The entry originates in a study of blood T cell repertoires in COVID-19. Assay used: immunoSEQ multiplex PCR; TCRdb lists only in-frame clones, some missing. The table records 300,000 to 450,000 clones, less than 90% of them present only once. Trimming at V came to 0 bases and at J to 1 base, leaving 11 bases not matched to a gene. CDR1 is SGHNT, CDR2 YYREEE, per germline (reference sequence). CDR3 size: 19 residues. The gene calls are TRBV5-4 and TRBJ2-3, with TRBD1 matching 10 bases. Input material: PBMCs or T cells enriched from blood (not recorded which). The sequence derives from a woman in her 30s who had recovered from COVID-19. CDR3 sequence: CASSLGWVAGTGGTDTQYF. The CDR3 region has the DNA TGTGCCAGCAGCTTGGGGTGGGTTGCCGGGACAGGGGGCACAGATACGCAGTATTTT.